The sequence of this T cell receptor beta chain was determined in a study of CD8+CD57+ T cells in acquired aplastic anemia. From germline, CDR1 is SGHTA and CDR2 FQGNSA. V was trimmed by 5 bases and J by 6 bases, leaving 11 bases between them. The CDR3 consists of 12 residues. Only patients with CD8+CD57+ cell expansion on flow cytometry were chosen for sequencing. Researchers used genomic DNA as the template to profile TCR beta VDJ and CDR3. Each CDR3 protein is one row after TCRdb ran MiXCR on the reads. The data hold just over 450,000 distinct CDR3 sequences, with approximately 32% observed a single time.

The clonotype originates from a human donor with aplastic anemia. Sequenced material: sorted CD4+, CD8+, or CD8+CD57+ T cells (not recorded which) from PBMCs. The rearrangement uses TRBV7-2 and TRBJ2-7; D may correspond to TRBD1 or TRBD2 (5 bases each). CDR3 DNA: TGTGCCAGCAGCGTTCCGGGGCTCGAGCAGTACTTC. It codes for CASSVPGLEQYF.